This passage covers 7 T cell receptor beta chains from one sample sequenced in a study of identical twins. From the 5' RACE reads, TCRdb called clonotypes with MiXCR, one entry per CDR3 protein. Of roughly 690,000 distinct CDR3 sequences in the sample, around 20% were seen once. These data were also filed under a second study, of T cells expressing NK-cell markers.

Sequenced input: PBMCs. The origin of the receptors is a woman under 30 in good health.

The chain is built from TRBV12-5 and TRBJ2-1; 9 bases align to TRBD2. The CDR3 is 16 residues long. V was pared by 1 base and J by 6 bases, with 7 bases of the junction left unmatched. CDR1 LGHNT and CDR2 FRNRAP come from the germline V gene. In DNA, the CDR3 is TGTGCTAGTGGTTTGGGGTCCGCGGGAGGGATCAATGAGCAGTTCTTC. It yields the protein CASGLGSAGGINEQFF.

J is TRBJ2-3 and V is TRBV24-1; D is unresolved. CDR3 size: 13 residues. Trimming left V 5 bases short and J 6 bases short, with 11 bases between. Germline values: CDR1 KGHDR, CDR2 SFDVKD. The CDR3 region is CATSAPLLDTQYF. CDR3 DNA: TGTGCCACCAGTGCCCCGTTGCTCGATACGCAGTATTTT.

The chain recombines TRBV6-4 with TRBJ2-1; D may be TRBD1 or TRBD2 (6 bases each). Germline CDR1 is MRHNA and CDR2 is SNTAGT. The CDR3 loop spans 18 amino acids. V dropped 8 bases and J dropped 9 bases, with 32 bases sitting between them. The CDR3 DNA sequence: TGTGCCAGCGGGGGGCCCCAAATGACAGCGACCCCCTACTGTGAGCAGTTCTTC. Protein product: CASGGPQMTATPYCEQFF.

In this sample, this clonotype turned up a few times. The rearrangement joins TRBV6-5 to TRBJ1-1, with TRBD1 matching over 11 bases. The CDR3 spans 14 residues. Trimming removed 0 bases from V and 13 bases from J; junction bases left unmatched: 7. CDR1 is MNHEY and CDR2 is SVGAGI in the germline V gene. CDR3 loop: CASSYSGTGGPDFF. CDR3 bases: TGTGCCAGCAGTTACTCGGGGACAGGGGGACCCGATTTCTTT.

Only one count was recorded for this clonotype. J is TRBJ2-7 and V is TRBV11-2; tentatively, D is TRBD2 (6 bases). The CDR3 has 14 residues. Per germline, CDR1 SGHAT and CDR2 FQNNGV. V was cut by 7 bases and J by 5 bases, with 18 bases left in between. In DNA form, the CDR3 reads TGTGCCAGCATTATGCTTAGGGCGGGGCACGAGCAGTACTTC. Encoded protein: CASIMLRAGHEQYF.

This chain joins TRBV18 and TRBJ2-5; no clear D gene. V gave up 2 bases and J gave up 5 bases, with 15 bases separating them. Germline lookup yields CDR1 KGHSH and CDR2 LQKENI. CDR3 size: 15 residues. The CDR3 DNA is TGTGCCAGCTCACCATTCGGGCTATTCCGGGAGACCCAGTACTTC. Translating it yields CASSPFGLFRETQYF.

This clonotype occurred many times. The chain has TRBV7-2 and TRBJ2-7; perhaps TRBD2 as D (5 bases). CDR1 is SGHTA, CDR2 FQGNSA, per germline. The CDR3 has 11 residues. Trimming shortened V by 5 bases and J by 3 bases, and 5 bases separated the two germline ends. The CDR3 here is CASSRDYEQYF. The CDR3, as DNA: TGTGCCAGCAGCCGGGACTACGAGCAGTACTTC.